This T cell receptor beta chain is from a study of PD-L1 blockade in urothelial cancer. Measured with immunoSEQ multiplex PCR; TCRdb has only the in-frame clones, and not every one. Among under 50,000 clones listed, approximately 78% were seen once. Germline values: CDR1 SGHAT, CDR2 FQNNGV. V was clipped by 1 base and J by 2 bases; unmatched bases: 10. CDR3 size: 17 residues. Sample time point: pretreatment peripheral blood. The TCR comes from a man between 45 and 60 years old with urothelial cancer. Source: PBMCs, taken around atezolizumab (anti-PD-L1) treatment. V usage is TRBV11-2 and J usage is TRBJ2-5, with 7 bases aligning to TRBD2. The CDR3 sequence is CASSLGGGLVRQETQYF. CDR3 coding DNA: TGTGCCAGCAGCTTAGGTGGTGGACTAGTTCGACAAGAGACCCAGTACTTC. The full variable domain, its missing parts supplied by reference TRBV11-2 and TRBJ2-5, is EAGVAQSPRYKIIEKRQSVAFWCNPISGHATLYWYQQILGQGPKLLIQFQNNGVVDDSQLPKDRFSAERLKGVDSTLKIQPAKLEDSAVYLCASSLGGGLVRQETQYFGPGTRLLVL.